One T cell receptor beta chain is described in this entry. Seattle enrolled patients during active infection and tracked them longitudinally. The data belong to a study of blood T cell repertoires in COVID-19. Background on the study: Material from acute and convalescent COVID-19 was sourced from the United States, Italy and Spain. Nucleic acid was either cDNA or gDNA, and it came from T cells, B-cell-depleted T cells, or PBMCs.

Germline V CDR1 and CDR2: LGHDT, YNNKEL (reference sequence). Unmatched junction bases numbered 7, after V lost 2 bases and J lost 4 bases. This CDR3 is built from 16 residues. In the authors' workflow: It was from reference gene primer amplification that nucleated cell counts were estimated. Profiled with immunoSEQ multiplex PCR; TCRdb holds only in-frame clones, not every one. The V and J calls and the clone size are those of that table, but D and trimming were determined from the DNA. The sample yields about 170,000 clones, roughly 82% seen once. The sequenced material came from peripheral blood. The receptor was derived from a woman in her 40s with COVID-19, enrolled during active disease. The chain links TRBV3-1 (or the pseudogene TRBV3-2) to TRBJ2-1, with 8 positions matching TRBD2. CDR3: CASSQSGLAEYNEQFF. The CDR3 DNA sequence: TGTGCCAGCAGCCAATCCGGACTAGCAGAATACAATGAGCAGTTCTTC.